This T cell receptor (beta chain) came from a study of T-cell memory formation after mild COVID-19. Study-level background: For the most part, TCR clusters were specific to one donor. General observations from the study: Clones contracting day 15 to 85 were balanced CD4/CD8; later expanders leaned CD4+.

This clonotype was observed at least ten times. Its antigen is undetermined. Trimming shortened V by 4 bases and J by 9 bases, and 29 bases separated the two germline ends. This CDR3 has 18 residues. Germline V gene sequence: CDR1 SGHRS, CDR2 YFSETQ. TCRdb reanalysed the 5' RACE reads using MiXCR and keeps one entry per CDR3 protein. The sample lists nearly 350,000 distinct CDR3 sequences; roughly 13% were seen once. This receptor was identified in a man aged 18 to 30 who had mild COVID-19 (a few samples of this study predate the infection). Cell type and time point are not known. The V call is TRBV5-1, the J call TRBJ2-4, with D maybe TRBD2 (7 bases). Sequenced: PBMCs or a T cell subset sorted from them (not recorded which). The CDR3 DNA reads as TGCGCCAGCAGCCAAGAGGCCTTGGCGGGCCGGAGGGGGGGCATTCAGTACTTC. This encodes CASSQEALAGRRGGIQYF. Supplemented by reference TRBV5-1 and TRBJ2-4, the full variable domain reads KAGVTQTPRYLIKTRGQQVTLSCSPISGHRSVSWYQQTPGQGLQFLFEYFSETQRNKGNFPGRFSGRQFSNSRSEMNVSTLELGDSALYLCASSQEALAGRRGGIQYFGAGTRLSVL.